The subject of this entry is one TCR beta chain. Original methodology: Researchers report that nucleated cell counts were estimated from reference gene primer amplification. Some clones are missing from TCRdb's copy, which holds only in-frame ones; the method was immunoSEQ multiplex PCR. That table gives V, J and clone size, and the DNA gave D and trimming. The table lists roughly 200,000 clones, around 82% of them singletons. These data belong to a study of blood T cell repertoires in COVID-19. Study-level information: There were acute and convalescent COVID-19 samples, and they came from the United States, Italy and Spain.

The CDR3 extends over 14 amino acids. Germline assignment: CDR1 ENHRY and CDR2 SYGVKD. With 0 bases removed from V and 5 bases from J, the gap between germline ends came to 8 bases. The sample was PBMCs or T cells enriched from blood (not recorded which). The chain uses TRBV10-3 and TRBJ2-1; the D gene is possibly TRBD1 (5 bases). The receptor's source is a woman in her sixties or seventies with acute COVID-19. Here the CDR3 reads CAISESFRDNEQFF. CDR3 DNA: TGTGCCATCAGTGAGTCGTTCAGGGACAATGAGCAGTTCTTC.